Each of the 8 T cell receptor beta chains below was sequenced from the same sample in a study of shared clonotypes between healthy human individuals. TCRdb keeps only in-frame clones here, not all; method: immunoSEQ multiplex PCR. The repertoire includes 950,000 to 1,300,000 clones, more than 60% of them detected once, and around 1.4% sits in the top ten. Sequencing used memory CD4+ T cells sorted from blood. Subset described: CD45RA-negative fraction. The receptors were sampled from a man aged 18 to 30 in good health.

This chain connects TRBV7-9 to TRBJ1-2; no reliable D call. The CDR3 contains 13 residues. Trimming took 1 base from V and 0 from J, leaving 3 bases between them. Germline assignment: CDR1 SEHNR and CDR2 FQNEAQ (reference sequence). The CDR3 loop is CASSLDSNYGYTF. Written as DNA, the CDR3 is TGTGCCAGCAGCTTAGACTCTAACTATGGCTACACCTTC.

There are a few counts of this clone. The chain uses TRBV14 and TRBJ1-2; D is unresolved. V was pared by 1 base and J by 4 bases, with 10 bases between. The length of the CDR3 is 14 residues. Germline assignment: CDR1 SGHDN and CDR2 FVKESK. CDR3 residues: CASSQVRGPYGYTF. DNA for the CDR3: TGTGCCAGCAGCCAAGTACGAGGGCCCTATGGCTACACCTTC.

For this clone: At one end the junction does not follow the germline gene, possibly because of a read error. The rearrangement joins TRBV7-7 to TRBJ2-5, with 10 bases aligning to TRBD2. Germline values: CDR1 SSHAT, CDR2 FNYEAQ (reference sequence). CDR3 size: 16 residues. In DNA, the CDR3 is TGTGCTAGCAGCCAAACTGGACTAGCGGACCAAGAGACCCAGTACTTC. Its protein is CASSQTGLADQETQYF.

The V call is TRBV5-4, the J call TRBJ2-7; TRBD2 matches 9 bases. CDR1 and CDR2 (germline): SGHNT, YYREEE (reference sequence). The junction had 5 bases not matched to a gene; V was cut back by 0 bases and J by 1 base. This CDR3 is 16 amino acids long. CDR3 residues: CASSLAGLAGSYEQYF. The CDR3 region has the DNA TGTGCCAGCAGCTTGGCCGGGCTAGCGGGGTCCTACGAGCAGTACTTC.

The chain has TRBV7-9 and TRBJ1-5; 8 nucleotides agree with TRBD1. V shed 5 bases and J 6 bases; nucleotides not matched to a gene: 6. The CDR3 contains 14 residues. Germline loops: CDR1 SEHNR, CDR2 FQNEAQ (reference sequence). The CDR3 sequence: CASSLQGDLQPQHF. CDR3 nucleotide sequence: TGTGCCAGCAGCCTACAGGGGGATCTTCAGCCCCAGCATTTT.

The V and J genes are TRBV27 and TRBJ1-1; D ambiguous. CDR3 length: 12 residues. V was pared by 6 bases and J by 5 bases, with 10 bases between. Germline CDR1 and CDR2: MNHEY and SMNVEV (reference sequence). CDR3 bases: TGTGCCAGCAGCGAGAGAGGGACTGAAGCTTTCTTT. It specifies CASSERGTEAFF.

This chain joins TRBV9 and TRBJ2-2, with D possibly matching TRBD2 (6 bases). Germline V gene data show CDR1 as SGDLS and CDR2 as YYNGEE. This CDR3 has 15 residues. Between the trimmed V and J ends, which lost 1 base and 5 bases, there was a span of 12 bases. The CDR3 nucleotides read TGTGCCAGCAGCGTAACCCCCAGCGGGACCGGGGAGCTGTTTTTT. Its translation: CASSVTPSGTGELFF.

The V and J genes are TRBV6-6 and TRBJ1-5; D may be TRBD1 (5 bases). Germline CDR1 is MNHNY and CDR2 is SVGAGI (reference sequence). This CDR3 contains 15 residues. Trimming took off 4 bases at V and 0 bases at J, with 10 bases between the two ends. In nucleotides, the CDR3 is TGTGCCAGCAGTTCCGGGCAGGGTAGCAATCAGCCCCAGCATTTT. Translating gives CASSSGQGSNQPQHF.